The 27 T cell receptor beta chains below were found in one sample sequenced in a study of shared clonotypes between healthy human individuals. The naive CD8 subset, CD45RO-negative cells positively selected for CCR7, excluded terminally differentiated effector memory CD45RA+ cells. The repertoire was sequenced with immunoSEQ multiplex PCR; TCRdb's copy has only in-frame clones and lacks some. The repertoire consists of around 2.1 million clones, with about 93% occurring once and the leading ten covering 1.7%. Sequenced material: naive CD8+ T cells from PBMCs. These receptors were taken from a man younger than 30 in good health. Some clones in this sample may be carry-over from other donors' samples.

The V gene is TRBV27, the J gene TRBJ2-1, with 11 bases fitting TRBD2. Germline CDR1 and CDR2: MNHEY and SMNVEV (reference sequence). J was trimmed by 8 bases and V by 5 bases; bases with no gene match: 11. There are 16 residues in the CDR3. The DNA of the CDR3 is TGTGCCAGCAGTCCCTTAGCGGGAGGGCCTATCGATGAGCAGTTCTTC. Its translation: CASSPLAGGPIDEQFF.

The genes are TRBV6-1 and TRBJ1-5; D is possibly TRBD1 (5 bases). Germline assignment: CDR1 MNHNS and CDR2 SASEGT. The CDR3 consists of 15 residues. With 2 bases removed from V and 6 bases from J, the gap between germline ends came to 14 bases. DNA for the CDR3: TGTGCCAGCAGTGAAAGGGGCAGGGCGGGTCAGCCCCAGCATTTT. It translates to CASSERGRAGQPQHF.

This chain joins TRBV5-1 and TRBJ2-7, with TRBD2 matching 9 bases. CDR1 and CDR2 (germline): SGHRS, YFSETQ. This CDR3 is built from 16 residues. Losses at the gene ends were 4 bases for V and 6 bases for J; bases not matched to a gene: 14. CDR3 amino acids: CASSNPLREGNGEQYF. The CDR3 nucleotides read TGCGCCAGCAGCAACCCCTTGCGGGAGGGGAACGGCGAGCAGTACTTC.

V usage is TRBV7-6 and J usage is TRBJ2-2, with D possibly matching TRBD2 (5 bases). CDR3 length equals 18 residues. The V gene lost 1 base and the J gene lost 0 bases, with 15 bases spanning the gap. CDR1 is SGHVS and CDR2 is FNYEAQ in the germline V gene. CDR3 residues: CASSLGTGSSANTGELFF. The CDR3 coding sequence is TGTGCCAGCAGCTTAGGAACGGGGTCGTCTGCGAACACCGGGGAGCTGTTTTTT.

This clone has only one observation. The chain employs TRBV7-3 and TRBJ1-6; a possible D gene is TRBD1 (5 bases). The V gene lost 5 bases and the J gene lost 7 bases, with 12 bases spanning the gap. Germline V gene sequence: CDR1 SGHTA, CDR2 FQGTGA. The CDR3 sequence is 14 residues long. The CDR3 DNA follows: TGTGCCAGCAGCCTGAACGGGGGGAATTCACCCCTCCACTTT. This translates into CASSLNGGNSPLHF.

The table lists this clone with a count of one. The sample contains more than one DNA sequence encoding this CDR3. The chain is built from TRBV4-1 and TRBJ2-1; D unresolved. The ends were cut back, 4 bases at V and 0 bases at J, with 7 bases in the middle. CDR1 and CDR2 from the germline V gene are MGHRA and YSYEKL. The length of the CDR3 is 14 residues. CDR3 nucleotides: TGCGCCAGCAGCCTGTTAAGCTCCTACAATGAGCAGTTCTTC. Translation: CASSLLSSYNEQFF.

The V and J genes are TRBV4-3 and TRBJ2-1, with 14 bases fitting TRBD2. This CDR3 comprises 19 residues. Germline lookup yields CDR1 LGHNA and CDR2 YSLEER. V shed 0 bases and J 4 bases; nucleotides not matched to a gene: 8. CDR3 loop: CASSQDLGLAGEVYNEQFF. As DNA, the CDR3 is TGCGCCAGCAGCCAAGATCTGGGACTAGCGGGAGAGGTTTACAATGAGCAGTTCTTC.

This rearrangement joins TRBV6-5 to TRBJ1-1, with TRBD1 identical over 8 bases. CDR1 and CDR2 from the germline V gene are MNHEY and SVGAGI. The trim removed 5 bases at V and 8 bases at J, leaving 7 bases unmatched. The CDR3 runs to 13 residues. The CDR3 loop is CASSTRTGPEAFF. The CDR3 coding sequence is TGTGCCAGCAGTACTCGGACAGGGCCCGAAGCTTTCTTT.

The CDR3 sequence: CASSFGDRGSYEQYF. DNA for the CDR3: TGCGCCAGCAGCTTCGGGGACAGAGGATCCTACGAGCAGTACTTC. This chain uses TRBV5-1 with TRBJ2-7; 7 positions agree with TRBD1. V lost 2 bases to trimming and J lost 1 base; unmatched junction nucleotides: 6. The CDR3 covers 15 residues. Germline assignment: CDR1 SGHRS and CDR2 YFSETQ.

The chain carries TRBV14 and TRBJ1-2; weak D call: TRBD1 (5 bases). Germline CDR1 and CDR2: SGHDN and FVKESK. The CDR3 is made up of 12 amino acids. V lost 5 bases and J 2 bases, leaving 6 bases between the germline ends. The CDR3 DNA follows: TGTGCCAGCAGCGGGGGAAACTATGGCTACACCTTC. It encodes CASSGGNYGYTF. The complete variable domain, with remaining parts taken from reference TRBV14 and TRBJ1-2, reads EAGVTQFPSHSVIEKGQTVTLRCDPISGHDNLYWYRRVMGKEIKFLLHFVKESKQDESGMPNNRFLAERTGGTYSTLKVQPAELEDSGVYFCASSGGNYGYTFGSGTRLTVV.

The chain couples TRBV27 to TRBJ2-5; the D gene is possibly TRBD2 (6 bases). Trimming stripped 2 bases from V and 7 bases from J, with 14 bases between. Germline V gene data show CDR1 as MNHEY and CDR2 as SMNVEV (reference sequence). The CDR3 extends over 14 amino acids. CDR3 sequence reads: CASSLAGPVRTQYF. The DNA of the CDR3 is TGTGCCAGCAGTTTAGCGGGGCCCGTTAGGACCCAGTACTTC.

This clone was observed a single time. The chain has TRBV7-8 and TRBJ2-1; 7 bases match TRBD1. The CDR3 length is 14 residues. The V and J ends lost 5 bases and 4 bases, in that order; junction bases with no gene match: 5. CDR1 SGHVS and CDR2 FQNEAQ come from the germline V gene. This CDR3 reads CASSNLQGYNEQFF. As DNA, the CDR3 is TGTGCCAGCAGCAACCTACAGGGGTACAATGAGCAGTTCTTC.

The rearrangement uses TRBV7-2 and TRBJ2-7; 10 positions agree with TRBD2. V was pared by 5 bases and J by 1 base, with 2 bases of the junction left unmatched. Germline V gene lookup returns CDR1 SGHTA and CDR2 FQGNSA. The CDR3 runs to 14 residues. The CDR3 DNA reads TGTGCCAGCAGCACTAGCGGGACTTCCTACGAGCAGTACTTC. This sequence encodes CASSTSGTSYEQYF.

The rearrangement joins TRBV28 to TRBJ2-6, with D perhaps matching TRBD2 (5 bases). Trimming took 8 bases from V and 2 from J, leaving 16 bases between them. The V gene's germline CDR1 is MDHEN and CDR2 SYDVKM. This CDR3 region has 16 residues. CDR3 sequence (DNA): TGTGCCAGCCGACCCCTCACGGGGACTGGGGCCAACGTCCTGACTTTC. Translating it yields CASRPLTGTGANVLTF.

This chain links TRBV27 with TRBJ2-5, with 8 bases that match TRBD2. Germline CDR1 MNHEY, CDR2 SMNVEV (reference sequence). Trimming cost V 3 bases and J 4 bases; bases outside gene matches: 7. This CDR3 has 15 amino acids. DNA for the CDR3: TGTGCCAGCAGTTTGCGAGCGGGAGTAGTAGAGACCCAGTACTTC. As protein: CASSLRAGVVETQYF.

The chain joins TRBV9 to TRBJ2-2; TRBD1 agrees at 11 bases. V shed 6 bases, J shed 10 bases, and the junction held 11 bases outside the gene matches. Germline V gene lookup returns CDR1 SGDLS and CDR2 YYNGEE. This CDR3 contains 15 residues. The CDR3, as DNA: TGTGCCAGCAACCCCGCCGGGACAGGGGGAGAGGAGCTGTTTTTT. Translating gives CASNPAGTGGEELFF.

CDR3 coding DNA: TGTGCCAGCAGTAACCGGGACAATCCGCGCACAGATACGCAGTATTTT. Translating it yields CASSNRDNPRTDTQYF. V and J are TRBV28 and TRBJ2-3, with D possibly being TRBD1 (6 bases). The V gene's germline CDR1 is MDHEN and CDR2 SYDVKM. This CDR3 spans 16 amino acids. V was pared by 5 bases and J by 1 base, with 16 bases between.

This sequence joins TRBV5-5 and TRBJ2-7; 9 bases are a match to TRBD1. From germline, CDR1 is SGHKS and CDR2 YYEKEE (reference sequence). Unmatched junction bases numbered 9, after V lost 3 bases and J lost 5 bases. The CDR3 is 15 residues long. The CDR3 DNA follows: TGTGCCAGCAGCTATCCCCCGGGACAGGGCCACGAGCAGTACTTC. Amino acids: CASSYPPGQGHEQYF.

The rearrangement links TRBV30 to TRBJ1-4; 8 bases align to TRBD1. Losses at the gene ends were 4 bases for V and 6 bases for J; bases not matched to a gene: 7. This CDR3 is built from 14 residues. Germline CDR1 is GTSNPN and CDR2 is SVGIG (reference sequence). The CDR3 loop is CAWTYRGEDEKLFF. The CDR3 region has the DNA TGTGCCTGGACCTACAGGGGGGAGGATGAAAAACTGTTTTTT. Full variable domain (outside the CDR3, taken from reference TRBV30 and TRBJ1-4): SQTIHQWPATLVQPVGSPLSLECTVEGTSNPNLYWYRQAAGRGLQLLFYSVGIGQISSEVPQNLSASRPQDRQFILSSKKLLLSDSGFYLCAWTYRGEDEKLFFGSGTQLSVL.

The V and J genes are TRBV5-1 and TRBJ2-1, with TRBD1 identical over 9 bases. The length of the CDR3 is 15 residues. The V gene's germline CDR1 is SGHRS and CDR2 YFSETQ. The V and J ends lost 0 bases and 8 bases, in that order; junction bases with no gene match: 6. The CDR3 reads CASSLEQGAVDEQFF. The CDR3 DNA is TGCGCCAGCAGCTTGGAACAGGGGGCGGTCGATGAGCAGTTCTTC.

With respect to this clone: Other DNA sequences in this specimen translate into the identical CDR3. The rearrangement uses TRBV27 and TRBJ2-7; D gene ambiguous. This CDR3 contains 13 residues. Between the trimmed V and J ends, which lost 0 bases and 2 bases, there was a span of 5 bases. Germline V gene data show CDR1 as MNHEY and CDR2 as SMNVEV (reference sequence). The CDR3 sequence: CASSLSSPYEQYF. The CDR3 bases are TGTGCCAGCAGTTTATCTAGTCCCTACGAGCAGTACTTC.

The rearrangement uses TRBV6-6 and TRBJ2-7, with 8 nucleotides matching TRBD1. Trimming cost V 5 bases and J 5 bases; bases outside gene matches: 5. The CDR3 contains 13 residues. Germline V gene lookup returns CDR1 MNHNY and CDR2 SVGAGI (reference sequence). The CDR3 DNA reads TGTGCCAGCAGTGGCGGCAGGGGGCACGAGCAGTACTTC. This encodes CASSGGRGHEQYF.

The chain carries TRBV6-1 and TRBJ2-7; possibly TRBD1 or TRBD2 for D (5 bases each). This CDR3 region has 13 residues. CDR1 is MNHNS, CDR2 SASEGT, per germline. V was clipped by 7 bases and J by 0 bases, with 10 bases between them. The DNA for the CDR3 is TGTGCCAGCAAATCGGGGCTCTCCTACGAGCAGTACTTC. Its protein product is CASKSGLSYEQYF.

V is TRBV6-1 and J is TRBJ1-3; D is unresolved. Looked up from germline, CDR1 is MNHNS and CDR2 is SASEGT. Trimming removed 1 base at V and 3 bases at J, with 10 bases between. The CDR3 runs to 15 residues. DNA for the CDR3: TGTGCCAGCAGTGAAGACCCGCAATTTGGAAACACCATATATTTT. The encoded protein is CASSEDPQFGNTIYF.

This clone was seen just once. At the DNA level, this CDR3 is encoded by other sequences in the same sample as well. The CDR3 region is CASSLELYEQYF. DNA of the CDR3: TGTGCCAGCAGCTTGGAACTATACGAGCAGTACTTC. This sequence joins TRBV7-9 and TRBJ2-7, with no clear D. Germline-derived CDR1 and CDR2 are SEHNR and FQNEAQ (reference sequence). CDR3 length: 12 residues. Deletions cut 3 bases from V and 4 bases from J, with 7 bases between.

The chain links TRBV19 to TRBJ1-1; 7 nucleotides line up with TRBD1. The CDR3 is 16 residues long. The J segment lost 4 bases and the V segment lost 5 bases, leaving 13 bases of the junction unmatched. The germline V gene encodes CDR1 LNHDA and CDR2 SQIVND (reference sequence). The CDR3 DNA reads TGTGCCAGTAGTCCGGTGACAGGGCCGGTAGTCACTGAAGCTTTCTTT. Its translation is CASSPVTGPVVTEAFF.

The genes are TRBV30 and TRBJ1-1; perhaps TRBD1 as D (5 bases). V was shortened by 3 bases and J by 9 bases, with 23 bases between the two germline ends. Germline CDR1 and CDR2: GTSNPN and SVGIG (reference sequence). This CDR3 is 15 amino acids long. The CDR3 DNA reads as TGTGCCTGGAGCCCCACCCGGGACCCAGCACTGAAAGCTTTCTTT. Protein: CAWSPTRDPALKAFF.